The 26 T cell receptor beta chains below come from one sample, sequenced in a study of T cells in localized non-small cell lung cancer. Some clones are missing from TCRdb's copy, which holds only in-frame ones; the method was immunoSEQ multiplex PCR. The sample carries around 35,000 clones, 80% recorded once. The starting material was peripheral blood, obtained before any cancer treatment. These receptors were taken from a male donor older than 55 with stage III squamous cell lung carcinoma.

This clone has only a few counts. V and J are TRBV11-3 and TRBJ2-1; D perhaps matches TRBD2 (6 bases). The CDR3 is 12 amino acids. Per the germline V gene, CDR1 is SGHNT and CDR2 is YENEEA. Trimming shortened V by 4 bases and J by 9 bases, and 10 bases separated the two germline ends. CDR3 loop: CASSSDGSEQFF. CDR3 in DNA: TGTGCCAGCAGCTCCGACGGGAGTGAGCAGTTCTTC.

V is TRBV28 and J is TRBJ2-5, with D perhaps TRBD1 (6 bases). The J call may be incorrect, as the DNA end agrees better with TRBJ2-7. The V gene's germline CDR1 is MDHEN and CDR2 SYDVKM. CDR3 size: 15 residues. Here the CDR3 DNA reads TGTGCCAGCAGTGCCCAGGGACATCTCAGTCACGAGCAGTACTTC. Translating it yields CASSAQGHLSHEQYF.

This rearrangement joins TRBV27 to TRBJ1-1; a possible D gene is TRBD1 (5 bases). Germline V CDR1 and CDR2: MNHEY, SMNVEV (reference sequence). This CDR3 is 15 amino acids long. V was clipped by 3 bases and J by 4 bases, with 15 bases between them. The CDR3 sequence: CASSLTDKVTTEAFF. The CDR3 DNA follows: TGTGCCAGCAGTTTGACAGATAAGGTGACCACTGAAGCTTTCTTT.

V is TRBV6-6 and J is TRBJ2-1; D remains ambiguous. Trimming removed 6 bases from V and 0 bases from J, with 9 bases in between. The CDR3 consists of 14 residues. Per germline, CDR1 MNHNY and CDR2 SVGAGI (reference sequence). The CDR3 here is CASSGLFSYNEQFF. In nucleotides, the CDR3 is TGTGCCAGCAGCGGTTTATTCTCCTACAATGAGCAGTTCTTC.

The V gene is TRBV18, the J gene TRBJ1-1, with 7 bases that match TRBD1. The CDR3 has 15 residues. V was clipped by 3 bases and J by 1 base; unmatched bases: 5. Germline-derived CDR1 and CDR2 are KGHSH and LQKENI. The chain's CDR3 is CASSPDRVRNTEAFF. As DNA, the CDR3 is TGTGCCAGCTCACCTGACAGGGTTAGGAACACTGAAGCTTTCTTT.

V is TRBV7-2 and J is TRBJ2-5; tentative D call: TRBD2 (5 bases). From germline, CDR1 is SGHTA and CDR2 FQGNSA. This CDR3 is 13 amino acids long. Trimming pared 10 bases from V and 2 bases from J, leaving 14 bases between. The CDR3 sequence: CATVSAIQETQYF. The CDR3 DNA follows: TGTGCCACCGTTAGCGCTATACAAGAGACCCAGTACTTC. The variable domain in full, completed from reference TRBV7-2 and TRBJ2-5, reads GAGVSQSPSNKVTEKGKDVELRCDPISGHTALYWYRQSLGQGLEFLIYFQGNSAPDKSGLPSDRFSAERTGGSVSTLTIQRTQQEDSAVYLCATVSAIQETQYFGPGTRLLVL.

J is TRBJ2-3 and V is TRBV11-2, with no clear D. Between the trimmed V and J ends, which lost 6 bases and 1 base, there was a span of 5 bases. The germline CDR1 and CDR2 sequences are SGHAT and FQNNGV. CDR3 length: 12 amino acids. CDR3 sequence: CASSYGTDTQYF. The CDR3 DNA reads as TGTGCCAGCAGTTACGGCACAGATACGCAGTATTTT.

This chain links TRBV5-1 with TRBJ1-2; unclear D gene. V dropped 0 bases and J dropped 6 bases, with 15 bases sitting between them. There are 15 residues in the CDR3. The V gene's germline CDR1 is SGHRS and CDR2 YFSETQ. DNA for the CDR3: TGCGCCAGCAGCTTGGAGAGCAGGCGTGGGGATGGCTACACCTTC. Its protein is CASSLESRRGDGYTF. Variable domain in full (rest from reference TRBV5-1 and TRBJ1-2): KAGVTQTPRYLIKTRGQQVTLSCSPISGHRSVSWYQQTPGQGLQFLFEYFSETQRNKGNFPGRFSGRQFSNSRSEMNVSTLELGDSALYLCASSLESRRGDGYTFGSGTRLTVV.

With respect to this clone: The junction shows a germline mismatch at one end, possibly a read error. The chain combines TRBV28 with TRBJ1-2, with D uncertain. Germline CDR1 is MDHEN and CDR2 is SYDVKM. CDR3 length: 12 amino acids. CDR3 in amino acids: CASSSGGPANSF. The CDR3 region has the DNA TGTGCCAGCAGTTCGGGCGGGCCAGCTAACTCCTTC.

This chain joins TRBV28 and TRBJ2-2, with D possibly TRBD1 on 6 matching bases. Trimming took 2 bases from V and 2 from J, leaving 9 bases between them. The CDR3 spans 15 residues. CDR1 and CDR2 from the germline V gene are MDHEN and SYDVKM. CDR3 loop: CASSLGQLNTGELFF. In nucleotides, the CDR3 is TGTGCCAGCAGTTTAGGACAGCTAAACACCGGGGAGCTGTTTTTT.

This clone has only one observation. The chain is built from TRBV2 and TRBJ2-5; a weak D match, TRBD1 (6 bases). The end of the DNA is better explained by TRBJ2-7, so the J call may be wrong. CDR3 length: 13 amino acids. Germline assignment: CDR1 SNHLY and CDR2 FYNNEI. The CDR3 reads CASSAGAGYEQYF. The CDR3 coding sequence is TGTGCCAGCAGTGCAGGGGCAGGTTACGAGCAGTACTTC.

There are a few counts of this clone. The chain's CDR3 is CASSLDRANYGYTF. CDR3 nucleotides: TGTGCCAGCAGCTTGGACAGGGCTAACTATGGCTACACCTTC. V and J are TRBV5-6 and TRBJ1-2, with D perhaps matching TRBD1 (6 bases). Trimming cost V 0 bases and J 0 bases, with 6 bases left between them. This CDR3 is 14 amino acids long. CDR1 and CDR2 (germline): SGHDT, YYEEEE.

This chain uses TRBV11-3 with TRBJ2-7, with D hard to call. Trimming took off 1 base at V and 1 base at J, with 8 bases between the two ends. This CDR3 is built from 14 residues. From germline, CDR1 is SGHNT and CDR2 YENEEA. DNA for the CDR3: TGTGCCAGCAGCTTAGCGAGTCAGTCCTACGAGCAGTACTTC. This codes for CASSLASQSYEQYF.

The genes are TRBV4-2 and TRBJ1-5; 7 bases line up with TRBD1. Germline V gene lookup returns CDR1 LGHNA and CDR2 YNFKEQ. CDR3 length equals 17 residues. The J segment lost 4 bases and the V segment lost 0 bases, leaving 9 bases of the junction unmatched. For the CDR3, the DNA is TGTGCCAGCAGCCAAGATCCAGGGGGAGACACAAATCAGCCCCAGCATTTT. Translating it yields CASSQDPGGDTNQPQHF.

The CDR3 DNA reads TGTGCCAGCAGTTTACTCAACAGGGGGCTAGGTGGCTACACCTTC. Encoded protein: CASSLLNRGLGGYTF. The chain has TRBV28 and TRBJ1-2, with TRBD1 matching over 9 bases. The length of the CDR3 is 15 residues. The germline gives CDR1 MDHEN, CDR2 SYDVKM. With V trimmed by 2 bases and J by 7 bases, 8 bases remained unmatched.

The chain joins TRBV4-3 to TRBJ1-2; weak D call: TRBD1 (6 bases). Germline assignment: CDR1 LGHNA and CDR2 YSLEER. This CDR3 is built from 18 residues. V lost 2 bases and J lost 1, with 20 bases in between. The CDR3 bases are TGCGCCAGCAGCCAATACCGCCGGGGGGGGCAGGGTAACTATGGCTACACCTTC. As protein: CASSQYRRGGQGNYGYTF.

In DNA, the CDR3 is TGTGCCAGCAGCCAATTGGAAGCGGGAAACACCATATATTTT. It yields the protein CASSQLEAGNTIYF. The V gene is TRBV4-2, the J gene TRBJ1-3; no reliable D call. Per the germline V gene, CDR1 is LGHNA and CDR2 is YNFKEQ. This CDR3 has 14 amino acids. V lost 2 bases, J lost 4 bases, and 9 bases lay in between.

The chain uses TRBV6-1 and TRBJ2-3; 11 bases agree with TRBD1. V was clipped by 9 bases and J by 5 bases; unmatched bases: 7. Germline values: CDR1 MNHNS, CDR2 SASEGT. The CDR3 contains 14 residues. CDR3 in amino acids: CASLGQGVKDTQYF. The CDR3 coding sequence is TGTGCCAGTCTGGGACAGGGGGTGAAAGATACGCAGTATTTT.

CDR3 nucleotides: TGTGCCAGCAGCTCGGGCCTCGTTTACACTGAAGCTTTCTTT. Translating gives CASSSGLVYTEAFF. The rearrangement joins TRBV11-1 to TRBJ1-1; no reliable D call. Deletions cut 4 bases from V and 3 bases from J, with 12 bases between. This CDR3 has 14 residues. Germline lookup yields CDR1 SGHAT and CDR2 FQDESV (reference sequence).

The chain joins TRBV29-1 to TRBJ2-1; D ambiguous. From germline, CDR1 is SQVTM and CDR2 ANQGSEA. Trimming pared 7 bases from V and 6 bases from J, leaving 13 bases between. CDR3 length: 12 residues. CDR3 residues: CSGQLTFNEQFF. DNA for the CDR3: TGCAGCGGCCAATTGACGTTCAATGAGCAGTTCTTC.

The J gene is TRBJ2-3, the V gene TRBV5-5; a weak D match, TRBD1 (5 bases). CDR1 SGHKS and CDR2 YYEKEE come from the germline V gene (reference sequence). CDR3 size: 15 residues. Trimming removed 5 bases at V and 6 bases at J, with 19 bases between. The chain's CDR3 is CASSRPSGPGDTQYF. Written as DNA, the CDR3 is TGTGCCAGCAGTCGTCCTAGTGGGCCAGGGGATACGCAGTATTTT.

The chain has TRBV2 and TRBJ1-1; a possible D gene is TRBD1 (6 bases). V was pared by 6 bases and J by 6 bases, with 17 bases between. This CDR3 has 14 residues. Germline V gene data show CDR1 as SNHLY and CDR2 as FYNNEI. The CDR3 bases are TGTGCCAGCAGAGTGAGTACAGGGTTCGCTGAAGCTTTCTTT. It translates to CASRVSTGFAEAFF.

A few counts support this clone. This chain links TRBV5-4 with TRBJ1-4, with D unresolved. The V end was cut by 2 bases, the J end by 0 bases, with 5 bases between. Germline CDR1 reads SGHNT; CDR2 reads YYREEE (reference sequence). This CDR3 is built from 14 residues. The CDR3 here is CASSFDATNEKLFF. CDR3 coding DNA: TGTGCCAGCAGCTTCGATGCAACTAATGAAAAACTGTTTTTT.

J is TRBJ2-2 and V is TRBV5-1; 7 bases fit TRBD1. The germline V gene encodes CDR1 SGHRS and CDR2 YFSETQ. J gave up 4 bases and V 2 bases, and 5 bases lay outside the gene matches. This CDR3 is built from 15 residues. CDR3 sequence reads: CASSLGDSITGELFF. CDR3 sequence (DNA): TGCGCCAGCAGCTTAGGGGACAGCATCACCGGGGAGCTGTTTTTT.

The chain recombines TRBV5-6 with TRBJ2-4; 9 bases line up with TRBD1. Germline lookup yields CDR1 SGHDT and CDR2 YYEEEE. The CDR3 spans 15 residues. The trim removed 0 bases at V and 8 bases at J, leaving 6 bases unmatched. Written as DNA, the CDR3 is TGTGCCAGCAGCTTGGCCGGACAGGGGCGGGACATTCAGTACTTC. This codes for CASSLAGQGRDIQYF.

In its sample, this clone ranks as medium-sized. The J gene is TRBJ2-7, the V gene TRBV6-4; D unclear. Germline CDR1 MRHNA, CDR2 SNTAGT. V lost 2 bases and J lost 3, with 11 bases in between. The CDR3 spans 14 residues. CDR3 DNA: TGTGCCAGCAGTGACCCAGGACCGCGCTACGAGCAGTACTTC. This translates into CASSDPGPRYEQYF.